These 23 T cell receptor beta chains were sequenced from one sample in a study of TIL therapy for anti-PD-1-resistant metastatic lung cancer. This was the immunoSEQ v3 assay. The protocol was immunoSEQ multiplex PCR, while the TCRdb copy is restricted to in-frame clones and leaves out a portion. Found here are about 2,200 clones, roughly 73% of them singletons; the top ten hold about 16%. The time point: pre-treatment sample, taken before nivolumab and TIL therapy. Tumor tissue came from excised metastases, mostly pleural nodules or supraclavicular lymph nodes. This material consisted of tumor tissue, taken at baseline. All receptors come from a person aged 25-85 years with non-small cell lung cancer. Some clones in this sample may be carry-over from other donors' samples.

The CDR3 loop reads CASSQVYGNHRFF. In nucleotides, the CDR3 is TGCGCCAGCAGCCAAGTTTATGGGAATCATCGGTTCTTC. The rearrangement uses TRBV4-1 and TRBJ2-1; D is undetermined. V was cut by 1 base and J by 15 bases, with 16 bases left in between. Germline CDR1 MGHRA, CDR2 YSYEKL. The CDR3 runs to 13 residues.

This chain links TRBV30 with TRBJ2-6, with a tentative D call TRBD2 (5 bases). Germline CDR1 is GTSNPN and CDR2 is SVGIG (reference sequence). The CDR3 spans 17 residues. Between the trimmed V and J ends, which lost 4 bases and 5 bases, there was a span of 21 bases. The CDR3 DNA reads TGTGCCTGGACAGGTAGCGTTATAACAAGTCGGGCCAACGTCCTGACTTTC. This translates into CAWTGSVITSRANVLTF.

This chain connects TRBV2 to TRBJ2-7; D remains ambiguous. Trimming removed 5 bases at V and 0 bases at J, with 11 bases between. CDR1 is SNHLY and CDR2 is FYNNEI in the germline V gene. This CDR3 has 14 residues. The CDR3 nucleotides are TGTGCCAGCAGTAAATACCCTAACTCCTACGAGCAGTACTTC. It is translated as CASSKYPNSYEQYF.

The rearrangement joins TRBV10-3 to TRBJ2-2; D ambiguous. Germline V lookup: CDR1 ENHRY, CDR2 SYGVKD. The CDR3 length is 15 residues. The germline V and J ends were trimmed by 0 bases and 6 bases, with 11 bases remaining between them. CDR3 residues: CAISESNSYAGELFF. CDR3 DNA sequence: TGTGCCATCAGTGAGTCGAATAGTTATGCCGGGGAGCTGTTTTTT.

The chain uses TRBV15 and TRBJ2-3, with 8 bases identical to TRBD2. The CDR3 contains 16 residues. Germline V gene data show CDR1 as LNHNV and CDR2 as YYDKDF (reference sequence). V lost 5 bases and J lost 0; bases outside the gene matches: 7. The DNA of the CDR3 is TGTGCCACCAGCCGGACCGGGACTAGGAGCACAGATACGCAGTATTTT. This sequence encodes CATSRTGTRSTDTQYF.

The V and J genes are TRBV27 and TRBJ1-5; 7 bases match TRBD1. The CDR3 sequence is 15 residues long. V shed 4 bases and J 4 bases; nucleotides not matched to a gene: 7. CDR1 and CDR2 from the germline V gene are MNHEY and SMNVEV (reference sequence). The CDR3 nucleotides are TGTGCCAGCAGTTCCCGCCCAGGGGGAAATCAGCCCCAGCATTTT. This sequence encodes CASSSRPGGNQPQHF.

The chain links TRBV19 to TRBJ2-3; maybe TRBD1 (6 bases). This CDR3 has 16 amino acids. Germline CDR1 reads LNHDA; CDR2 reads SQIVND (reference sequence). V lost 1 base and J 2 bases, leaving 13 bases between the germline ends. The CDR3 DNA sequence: TGTGCCAGTAGTATAGTAGGCAGGGGTCACACAGATACGCAGTATTTT. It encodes CASSIVGRGHTDTQYF.

The CDR3 sequence is CASSPLNEKLFF. In nucleotides, the CDR3 is TGTGCCAGCAGCCCGCTAAATGAAAAACTGTTTTTT. The rearrangement uses TRBV5-5 and TRBJ1-4; D is unresolved. The CDR3 runs to 12 residues. The ends were cut back, 4 bases at V and 5 bases at J, with 6 bases in the middle. Germline-derived CDR1 and CDR2 are SGHKS and YYEKEE (reference sequence).

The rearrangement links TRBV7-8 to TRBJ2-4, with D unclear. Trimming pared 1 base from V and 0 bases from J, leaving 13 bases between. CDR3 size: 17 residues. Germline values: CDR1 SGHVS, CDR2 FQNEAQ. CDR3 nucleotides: TGTGCCAGCAGCTTAGGGCCGACCCGACCAGCCAAAAACATTCAGTACTTC. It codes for CASSLGPTRPAKNIQYF.

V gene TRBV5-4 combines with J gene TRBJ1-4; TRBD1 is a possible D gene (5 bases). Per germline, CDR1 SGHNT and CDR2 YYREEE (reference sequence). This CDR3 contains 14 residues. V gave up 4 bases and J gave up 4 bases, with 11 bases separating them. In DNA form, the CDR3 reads TGTGCCAGCAGCCTTAGGGGCGGTAATGAAAAACTGTTTTTT. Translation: CASSLRGGNEKLFF.

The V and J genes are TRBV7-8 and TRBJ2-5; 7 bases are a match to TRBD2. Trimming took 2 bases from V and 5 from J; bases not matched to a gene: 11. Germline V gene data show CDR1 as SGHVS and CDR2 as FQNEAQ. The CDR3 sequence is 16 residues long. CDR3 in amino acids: CASSLMSAGEWETQYF. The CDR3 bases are TGTGCCAGCAGCTTAATGAGCGCGGGGGAGTGGGAGACCCAGTACTTC.

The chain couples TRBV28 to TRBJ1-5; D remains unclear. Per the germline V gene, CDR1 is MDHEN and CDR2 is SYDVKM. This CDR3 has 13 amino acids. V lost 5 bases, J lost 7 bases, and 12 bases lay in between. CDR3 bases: TGTGCCAGCAGTCCAGACATCTACCAGCCCCAGCATTTT. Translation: CASSPDIYQPQHF.

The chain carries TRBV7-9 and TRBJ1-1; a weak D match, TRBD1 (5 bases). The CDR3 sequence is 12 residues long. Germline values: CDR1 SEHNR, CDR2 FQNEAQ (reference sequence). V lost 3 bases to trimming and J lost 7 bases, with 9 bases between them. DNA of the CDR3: TGTGCCAGCAGCTTGGGACCGATTGAAGCTTTCTTT. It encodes CASSLGPIEAFF.

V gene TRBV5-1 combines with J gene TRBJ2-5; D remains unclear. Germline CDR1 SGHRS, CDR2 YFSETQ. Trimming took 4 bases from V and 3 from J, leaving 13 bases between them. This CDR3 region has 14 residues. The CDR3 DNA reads TGCGCCAGCAGCGCCGGACCGCTGGAAGAGACCCAGTACTTC. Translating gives CASSAGPLEETQYF.

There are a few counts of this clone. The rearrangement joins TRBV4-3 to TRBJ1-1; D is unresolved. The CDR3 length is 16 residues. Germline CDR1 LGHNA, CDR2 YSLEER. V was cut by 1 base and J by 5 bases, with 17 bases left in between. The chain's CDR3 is CASSQVSDPRGTEAFF. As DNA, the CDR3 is TGCGCCAGCAGCCAAGTTTCGGACCCCCGGGGAACTGAAGCTTTCTTT.

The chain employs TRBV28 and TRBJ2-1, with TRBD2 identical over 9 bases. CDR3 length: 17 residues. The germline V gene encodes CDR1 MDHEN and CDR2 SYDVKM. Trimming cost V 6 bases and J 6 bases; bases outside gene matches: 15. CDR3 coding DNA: TGTGCCAGCAGCCAACCCCGCGGGGGGGGATGGATCAATGAGCAGTTCTTC. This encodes CASSQPRGGGWINEQFF.

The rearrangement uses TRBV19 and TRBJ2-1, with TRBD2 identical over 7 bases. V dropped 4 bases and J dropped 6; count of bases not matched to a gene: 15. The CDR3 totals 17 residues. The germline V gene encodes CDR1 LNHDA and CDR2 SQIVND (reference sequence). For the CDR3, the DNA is TGTGCCAGTAGTACCGCGGGACTATCGAGGGATTCCAATGAGCAGTTCTTC. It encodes CASSTAGLSRDSNEQFF.

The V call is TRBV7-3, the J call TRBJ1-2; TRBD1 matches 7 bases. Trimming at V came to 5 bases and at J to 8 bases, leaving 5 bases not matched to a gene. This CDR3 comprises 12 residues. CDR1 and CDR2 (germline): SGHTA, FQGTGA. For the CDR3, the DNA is TGTGCCAGCAGCCTACAGGGGAGCGGCTACACCTTC. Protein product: CASSLQGSGYTF.

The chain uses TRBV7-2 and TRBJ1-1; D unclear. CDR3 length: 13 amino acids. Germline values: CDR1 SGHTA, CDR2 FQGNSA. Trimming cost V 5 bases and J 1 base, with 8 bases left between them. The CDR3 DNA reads TGTGCCAGCAGCGCGAGGAAGAACACTGAAGCTTTCTTT. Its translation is CASSARKNTEAFF.

The CDR3 bases are TGTGCCAGCAGAGTCACTACAGGGCCAGCTTTCTTT. Protein product: CASRVTTGPAFF. The rearrangement joins TRBV2 to TRBJ1-1; weak D call: TRBD1 (6 bases). CDR3 length equals 12 residues. V lost 6 bases and J lost 10, with 15 bases in between. Germline-derived CDR1 and CDR2 are SNHLY and FYNNEI.

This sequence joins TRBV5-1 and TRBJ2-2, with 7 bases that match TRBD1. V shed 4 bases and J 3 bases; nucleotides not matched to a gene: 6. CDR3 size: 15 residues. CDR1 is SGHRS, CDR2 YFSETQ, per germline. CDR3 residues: CASSRDRADTGELFF. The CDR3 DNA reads TGCGCCAGCAGCCGCGACAGGGCGGACACCGGGGAGCTGTTTTTT. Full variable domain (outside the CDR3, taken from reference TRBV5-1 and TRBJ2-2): KAGVTQTPRYLIKTRGQQVTLSCSPISGHRSVSWYQQTPGQGLQFLFEYFSETQRNKGNFPGRFSGRQFSNSRSEMNVSTLELGDSALYLCASSRDRADTGELFFGEGSRLTVL.

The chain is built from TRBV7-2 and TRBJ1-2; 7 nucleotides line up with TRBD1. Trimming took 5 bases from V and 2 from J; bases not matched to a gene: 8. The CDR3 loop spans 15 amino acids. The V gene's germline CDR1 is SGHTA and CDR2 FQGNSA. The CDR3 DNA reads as TGTGCCAGCAGCGTACGACAGGGAGGCAACTATGGCTACACCTTC. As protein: CASSVRQGGNYGYTF.

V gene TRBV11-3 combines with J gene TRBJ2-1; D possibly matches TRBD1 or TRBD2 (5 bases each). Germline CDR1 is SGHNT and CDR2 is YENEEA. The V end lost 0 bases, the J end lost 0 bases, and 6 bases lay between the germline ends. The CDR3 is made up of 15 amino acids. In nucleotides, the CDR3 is TGTGCCAGCAGCTTAGATGGGGGCTCCTACAATGAGCAGTTCTTC. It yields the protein CASSLDGGSYNEQFF.